The 5 T cell receptor beta chains given below trace back to one sample, sequenced in a study of post-analysis software for immune sequencing data (dated by TCRdb to the mid-2010s). The library was generated by PCR. The sequencer was an Illumina HiSeq 2500. To reduce PCR and sequencing biases, unique molecular identifiers were built into the TCR beta cDNA libraries. TCRdb took the public reads, trimmed them with fastp at Q25, ran MiXCR for clone calling and kept in-frame beta chains. Entries that share a CDR3 protein sequence are merged under the most common genes and DNA. A total of 700,000 to 900,000 distinct CDR3 sequences appear in this sample, more than 45% of them only once. 4.9% of the sample lies in the top ten. Their recognized antigens are unknown. Overall results and qualifications from the work: A handful of TRBV segments, including TRBV5-6, TRBV5-1 and TRBV20-1, were significantly more frequent in patients than controls.

Sequencing was carried out using blood. These receptors were obtained from a girl aged 10 to 17 with multiple sclerosis.

The chain is built from TRBV19 and TRBJ2-7, with D maybe TRBD2 (5 bases). CDR3 length equals 16 residues. Germline-derived CDR1 and CDR2 are LNHDA and SQIVND (reference sequence). Trimming cost V 0 bases and J 4 bases, with 16 bases left between them. The CDR3 loop reads CASSIDGVASWYEQYF. The CDR3, as DNA: TGTGCCAGTAGTATAGATGGGGTGGCTAGCTGGTACGAGCAGTACTTC.

In its sample, this clonotype was seen a few times. This CDR3 reads CASSSGLVDEQFF. The CDR3 DNA sequence: TGTGCCAGCAGTTCCGGACTAGTCGATGAGCAGTTCTTC. The chain joins TRBV27 to TRBJ2-1, with 7 bases aligning to TRBD2. The junction had 5 bases not matched to a gene; V was cut back by 4 bases and J by 8 bases. Per germline, CDR1 MNHEY and CDR2 SMNVEV (reference sequence). The CDR3 has 13 residues.

V is TRBV7-9 and J is TRBJ2-7; the D call may be TRBD1 or TRBD2 (5 bases each). This CDR3 region has 17 residues. Germline values: CDR1 SEHNR, CDR2 FQNEAQ (reference sequence). Trimming took off 3 bases at V and 4 bases at J, with 22 bases between the two ends. The CDR3 protein is CASSFPGNSRGGYEQYF. CDR3 in DNA: TGTGCCAGCAGCTTCCCCGGGAATTCTCGTGGGGGTTACGAGCAGTACTTC.

The DNA for the CDR3 is TGTGCCACCAGCGGCGTGCTCCGTAATGAAAAACTGTTTTTT. It specifies CATSGVLRNEKLFF. The chain carries TRBV15 and TRBJ1-4; D gene ambiguous. The V and J ends lost 5 bases and 4 bases respectively, with 11 bases between them. Germline loops: CDR1 LNHNV, CDR2 YYDKDF (reference sequence). This CDR3 comprises 14 residues.

This clonotype was detected only a few times. This CDR3 reads CSASRSTIFNYGYTF. In nucleotides, the CDR3 is TGCAGTGCTAGCCGCTCCACAATCTTTAACTATGGCTACACCTTC. This sequence joins TRBV20-1 and TRBJ1-2; unclear D gene. Per the germline V gene, CDR1 is DFQATT and CDR2 is SNEGSKA (reference sequence). This CDR3 contains 15 residues. The V and J ends lost 3 bases and 1 base respectively, with 15 bases between them.